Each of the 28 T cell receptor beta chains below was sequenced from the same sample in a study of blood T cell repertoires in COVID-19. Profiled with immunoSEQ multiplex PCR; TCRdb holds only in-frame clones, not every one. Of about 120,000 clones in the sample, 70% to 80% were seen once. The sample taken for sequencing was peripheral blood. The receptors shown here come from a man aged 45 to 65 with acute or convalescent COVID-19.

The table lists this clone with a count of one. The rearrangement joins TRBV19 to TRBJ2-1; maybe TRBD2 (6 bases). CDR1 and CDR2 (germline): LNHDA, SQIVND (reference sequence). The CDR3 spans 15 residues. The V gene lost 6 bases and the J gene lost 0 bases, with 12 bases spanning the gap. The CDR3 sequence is CASRLATRSYNEQFF. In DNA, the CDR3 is TGTGCCAGTAGGCTAGCGACCCGCTCCTACAATGAGCAGTTCTTC.

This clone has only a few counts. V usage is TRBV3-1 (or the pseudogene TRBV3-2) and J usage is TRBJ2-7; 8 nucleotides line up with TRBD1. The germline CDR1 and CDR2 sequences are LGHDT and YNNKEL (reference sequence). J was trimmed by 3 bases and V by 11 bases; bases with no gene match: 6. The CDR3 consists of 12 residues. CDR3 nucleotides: TGTGCCCCGGCCAGGGGGCTCTACGAGCAGTACTTC. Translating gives CAPARGLYEQYF.

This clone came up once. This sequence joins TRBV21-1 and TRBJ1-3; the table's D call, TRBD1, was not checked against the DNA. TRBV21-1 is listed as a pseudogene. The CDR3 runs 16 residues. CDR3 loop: CASSSRRAGTGNTIYF. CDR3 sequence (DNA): TGTGCCAGCAGCTCCCGTAGGGCAGGGACTGGAAACACCATATATTTT.

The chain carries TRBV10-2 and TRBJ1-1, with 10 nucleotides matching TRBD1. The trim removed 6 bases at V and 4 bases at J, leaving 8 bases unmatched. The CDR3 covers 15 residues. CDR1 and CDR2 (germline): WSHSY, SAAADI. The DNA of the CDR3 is TGCGCCAGCAGCCCCCGGGACAGGGGATCCACTGAAGCTTTCTTT. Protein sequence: CASSPRDRGSTEAFF.

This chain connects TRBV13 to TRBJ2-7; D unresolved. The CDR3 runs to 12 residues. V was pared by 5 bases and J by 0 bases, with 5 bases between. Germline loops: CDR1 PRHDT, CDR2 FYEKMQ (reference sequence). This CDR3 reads CASSPYSYEQYF. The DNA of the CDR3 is TGTGCCAGCAGCCCCTACTCCTACGAGCAGTACTTC.

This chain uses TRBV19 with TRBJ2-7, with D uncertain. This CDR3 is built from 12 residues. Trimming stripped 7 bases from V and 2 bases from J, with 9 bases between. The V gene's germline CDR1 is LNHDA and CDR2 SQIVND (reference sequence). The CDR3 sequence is CASKSATYEQYF. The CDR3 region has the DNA TGTGCCAGTAAGAGCGCGACCTACGAGCAGTACTTC.

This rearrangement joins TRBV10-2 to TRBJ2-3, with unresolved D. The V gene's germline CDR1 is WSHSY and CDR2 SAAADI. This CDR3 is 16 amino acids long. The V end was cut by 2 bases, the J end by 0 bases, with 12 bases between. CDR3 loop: CASSEPVVASTDTQYF. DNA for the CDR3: TGCGCCAGCAGTGAGCCGGTAGTAGCTAGCACAGATACGCAGTATTTT.

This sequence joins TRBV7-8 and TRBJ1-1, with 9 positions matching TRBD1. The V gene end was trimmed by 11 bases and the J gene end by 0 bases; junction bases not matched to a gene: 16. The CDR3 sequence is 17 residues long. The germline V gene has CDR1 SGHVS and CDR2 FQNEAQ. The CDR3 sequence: CASNRDRVPGMNTEAFF. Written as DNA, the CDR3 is TGTGCCTCTAACCGGGACAGGGTTCCAGGGATGAACACTGAAGCTTTCTTT. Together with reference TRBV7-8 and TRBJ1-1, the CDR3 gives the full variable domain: GAGVSQSPRYKVAKRGQDVALRCDPISGHVSLFWYQQALGQGPEFLTYFQNEAQLDKSGLPSDRFFAERPEGSVSTLKIQRTQQEDSAVYLCASNRDRVPGMNTEAFFGQGTRLTVV.

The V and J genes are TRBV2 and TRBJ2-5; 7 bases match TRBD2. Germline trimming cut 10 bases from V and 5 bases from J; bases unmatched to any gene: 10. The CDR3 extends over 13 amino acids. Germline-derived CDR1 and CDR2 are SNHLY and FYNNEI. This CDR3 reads CAKGEGLMETQYF. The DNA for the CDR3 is TGTGCCAAAGGGGAGGGGCTCATGGAGACCCAGTACTTC.

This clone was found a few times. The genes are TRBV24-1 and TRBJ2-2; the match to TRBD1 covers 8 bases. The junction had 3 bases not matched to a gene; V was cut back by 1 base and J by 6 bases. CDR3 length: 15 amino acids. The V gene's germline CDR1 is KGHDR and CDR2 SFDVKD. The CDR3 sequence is CATSDFGTGSGELFF. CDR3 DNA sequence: TGTGCCACCAGTGATTTCGGGACAGGTTCCGGGGAGCTGTTTTTT.

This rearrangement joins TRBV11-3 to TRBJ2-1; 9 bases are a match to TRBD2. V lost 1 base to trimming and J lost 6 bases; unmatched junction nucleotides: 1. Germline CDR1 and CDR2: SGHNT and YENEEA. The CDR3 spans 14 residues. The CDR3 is CASSLGRGGNEQFF. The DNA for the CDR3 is TGTGCCAGCAGCTTAGGGCGGGGGGGCAATGAGCAGTTCTTC.

This CDR3 reads CASSPSTPGQGAPNYGYTF. CDR3 bases: TGTGCCAGCAGTCCCTCAACTCCGGGACAGGGGGCGCCTAACTATGGCTACACCTTC. The chain combines TRBV27 with TRBJ1-2; TRBD1 matches 12 bases. CDR1 is MNHEY and CDR2 is SMNVEV in the germline V gene (reference sequence). The CDR3 contains 19 residues. Trimming cost V 5 bases and J 0 bases; bases outside gene matches: 13.

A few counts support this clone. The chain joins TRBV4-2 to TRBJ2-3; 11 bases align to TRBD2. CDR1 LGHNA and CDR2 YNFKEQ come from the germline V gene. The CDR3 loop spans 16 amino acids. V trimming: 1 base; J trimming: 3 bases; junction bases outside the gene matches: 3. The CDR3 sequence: CASSQGVAGGTDTQYF. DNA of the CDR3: TGTGCCAGCAGCCAAGGAGTAGCGGGAGGGACAGATACGCAGTATTTT.

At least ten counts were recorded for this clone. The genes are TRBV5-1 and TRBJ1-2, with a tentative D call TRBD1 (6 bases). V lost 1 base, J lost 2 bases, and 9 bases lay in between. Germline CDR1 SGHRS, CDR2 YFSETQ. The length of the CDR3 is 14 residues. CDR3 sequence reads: CASSLLGQNYGYTF. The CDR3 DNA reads TGCGCCAGCAGCTTGCTCGGACAGAACTATGGCTACACCTTC.

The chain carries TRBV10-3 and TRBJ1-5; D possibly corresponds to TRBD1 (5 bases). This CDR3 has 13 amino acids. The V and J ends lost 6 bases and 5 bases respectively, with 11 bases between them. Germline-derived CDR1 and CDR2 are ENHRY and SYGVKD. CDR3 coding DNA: TGTGCCATCAGCAGGACACTGGATCAGCCCCAGCATTTT. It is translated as CAISRTLDQPQHF.

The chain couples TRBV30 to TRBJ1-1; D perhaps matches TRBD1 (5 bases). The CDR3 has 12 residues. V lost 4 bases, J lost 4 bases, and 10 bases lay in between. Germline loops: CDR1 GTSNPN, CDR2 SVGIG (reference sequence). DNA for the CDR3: TGTGCCTGGACAGGGATGGGCACTGAAGCTTTCTTT. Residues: CAWTGMGTEAFF.

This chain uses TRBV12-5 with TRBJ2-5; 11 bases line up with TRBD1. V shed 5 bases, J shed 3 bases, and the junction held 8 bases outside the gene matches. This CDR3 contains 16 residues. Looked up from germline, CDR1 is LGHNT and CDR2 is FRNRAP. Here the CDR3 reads CASGIGQGAIEETQYF. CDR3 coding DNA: TGTGCTAGTGGTATAGGACAGGGGGCAATAGAAGAGACCCAGTACTTC.

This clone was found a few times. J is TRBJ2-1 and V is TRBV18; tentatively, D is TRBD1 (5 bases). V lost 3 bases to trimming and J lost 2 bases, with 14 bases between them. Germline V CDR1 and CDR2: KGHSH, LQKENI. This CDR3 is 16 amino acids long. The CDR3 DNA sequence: TGTGCCAGCTCACCTTCTAAGGGGCTACCCTACAATGAGCAGTTCTTC. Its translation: CASSPSKGLPYNEQFF.

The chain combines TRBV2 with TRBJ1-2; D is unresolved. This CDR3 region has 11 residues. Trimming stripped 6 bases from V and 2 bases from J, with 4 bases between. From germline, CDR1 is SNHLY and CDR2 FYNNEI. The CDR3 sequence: CASSLNYGYTF. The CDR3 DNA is TGTGCCAGCAGCCTAAACTATGGCTACACCTTC.

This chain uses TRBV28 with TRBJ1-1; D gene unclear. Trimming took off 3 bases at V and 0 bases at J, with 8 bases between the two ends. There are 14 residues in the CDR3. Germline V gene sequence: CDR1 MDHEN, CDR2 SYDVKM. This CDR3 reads CASSFAGMNTEAFF. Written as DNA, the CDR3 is TGTGCCAGCAGTTTTGCGGGGATGAACACTGAAGCTTTCTTT.

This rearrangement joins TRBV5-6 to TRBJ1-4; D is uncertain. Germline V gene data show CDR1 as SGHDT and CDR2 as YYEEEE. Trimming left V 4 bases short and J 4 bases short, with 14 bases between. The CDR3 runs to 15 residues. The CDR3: CASSNNRAFNEKLFF. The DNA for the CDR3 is TGTGCCAGCAGCAATAACAGAGCCTTTAATGAAAAACTGTTTTTT.

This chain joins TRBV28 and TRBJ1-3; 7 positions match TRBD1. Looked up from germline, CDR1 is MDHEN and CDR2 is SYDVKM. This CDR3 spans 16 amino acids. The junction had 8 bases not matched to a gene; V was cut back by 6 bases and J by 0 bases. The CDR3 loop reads CASSSTGISSGNTIYF. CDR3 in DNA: TGTGCCAGCAGCTCGACAGGGATAAGCTCTGGAAACACCATATATTTT.

The CDR3 loop is CASSYRLAGADEQFF. In DNA form, the CDR3 reads TGTGCCAGCAGCTACCGACTAGCGGGAGCCGATGAGCAGTTCTTC. This sequence joins TRBV7-8 and TRBJ2-1; 12 bases map to TRBD2. The germline V gene encodes CDR1 SGHVS and CDR2 FQNEAQ. V gave up 4 bases and J gave up 8 bases; unmatched junction bases: 6. This CDR3 contains 15 residues. The full variable domain, its missing parts supplied by reference TRBV7-8 and TRBJ2-1, is GAGVSQSPRYKVAKRGQDVALRCDPISGHVSLFWYQQALGQGPEFLTYFQNEAQLDKSGLPSDRFFAERPEGSVSTLKIQRTQQEDSAVYLCASSYRLAGADEQFFGPGTRLTVL.

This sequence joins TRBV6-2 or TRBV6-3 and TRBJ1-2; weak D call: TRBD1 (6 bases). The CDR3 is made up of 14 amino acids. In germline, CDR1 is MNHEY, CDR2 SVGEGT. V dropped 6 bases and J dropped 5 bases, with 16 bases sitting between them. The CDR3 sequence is CASSPQDSFYGYTF. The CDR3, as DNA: TGTGCCAGCAGCCCCCAGGACAGCTTTTATGGCTACACCTTC.

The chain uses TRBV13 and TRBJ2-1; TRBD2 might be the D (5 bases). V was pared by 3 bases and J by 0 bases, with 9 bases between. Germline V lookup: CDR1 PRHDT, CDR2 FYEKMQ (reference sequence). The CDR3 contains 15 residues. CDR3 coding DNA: TGTGCCAGCAGCTTCCGGGATAACTCCTACAATGAGCAGTTCTTC. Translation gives CASSFRDNSYNEQFF.

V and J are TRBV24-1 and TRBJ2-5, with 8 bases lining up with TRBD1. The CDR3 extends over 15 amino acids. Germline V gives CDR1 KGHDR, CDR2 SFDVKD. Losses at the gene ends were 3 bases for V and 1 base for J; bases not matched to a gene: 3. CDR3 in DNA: TGTGCCACCAGTGATCCTGGACAGGGCCAAGAGACCCAGTACTTC. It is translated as CATSDPGQGQETQYF.

CDR3 region: CAITVLSSSGSNEQYF. Written as DNA, the CDR3 is TGTGCCATCACCGTGTTGTCATCTAGCGGGAGTAACGAGCAGTACTTC. V is TRBV10-3 and J is TRBJ2-7, with 10 bases lining up with TRBD2. The V and J ends lost 7 bases and 5 bases, in that order; junction bases with no gene match: 14. The germline V gene has CDR1 ENHRY and CDR2 SYGVKD. The CDR3 has 16 residues.

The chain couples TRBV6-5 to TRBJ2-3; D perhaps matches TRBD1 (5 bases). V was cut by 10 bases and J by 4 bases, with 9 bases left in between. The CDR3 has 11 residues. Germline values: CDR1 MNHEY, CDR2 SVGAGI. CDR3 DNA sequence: TGTGCCACCAGGGCAGCAGATACGCAGTATTTT. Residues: CATRAADTQYF.